One TCR beta chain is described in this entry. TCRdb reprocessed the RT-PCR reads via MiXCR and lists one record per CDR3 protein. The sample lists around 150,000 distinct CDR3 sequences; approximately 37% were seen once. This specimen comes from a study of patients and donors after allogeneic stem cell transplantation. This CDR3 comprises 13 residues. Per germline, CDR1 SGHDT and CDR2 YYEEEE. The V gene lost 0 bases and the J gene lost 2 bases, with 5 bases spanning the gap. This receptor was obtained from a human donor who was either an allogeneic HSCT recipient or a stem cell or donor lymphocyte infusion donor (not recorded which). It is not recorded whose cells these are; they may come from a transplant donor. What was sequenced was blood, either unsorted or a sorted T cell fraction (not recorded which). This chain connects TRBV5-6 to TRBJ2-5, with unresolved D. CDR3 in DNA: TGTGCCAGCAGCTTGGGGTGGCAAGAGACCCAGTACTTC. It encodes CASSLGWQETQYF.